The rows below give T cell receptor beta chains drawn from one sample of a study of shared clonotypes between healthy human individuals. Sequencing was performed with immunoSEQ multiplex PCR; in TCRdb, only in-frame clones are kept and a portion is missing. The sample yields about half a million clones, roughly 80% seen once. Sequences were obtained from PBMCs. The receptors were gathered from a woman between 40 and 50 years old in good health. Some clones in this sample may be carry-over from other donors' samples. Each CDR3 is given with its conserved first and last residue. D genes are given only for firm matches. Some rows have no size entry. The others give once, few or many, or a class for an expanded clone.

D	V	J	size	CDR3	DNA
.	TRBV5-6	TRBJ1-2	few	CASSLQGMGYGYTF	TGTGCCAGCAGCTTGCAAGGGATGGGCTATGGCTACACCTTC
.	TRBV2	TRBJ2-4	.	CASSGGFQNIQYF	TGTGCCAGCAGTGGAGGGTTCCAAAACATTCAGTACTTC
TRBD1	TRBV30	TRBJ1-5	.	CAWEPGGGQPQHF	TGTGCCTGGGAACCAGGGGGGGGACAGCCCCAGCATTTT
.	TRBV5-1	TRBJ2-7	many	CASSFRDGTYEQYF	TGCGCCAGCAGCTTCAGGGACGGAACCTACGAGCAGTACTTC
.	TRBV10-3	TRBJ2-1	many	CAISEGRGPYNEQFF	TGTGCCATCAGTGAGGGGCGGGGTCCCTACAATGAGCAGTTCTTC
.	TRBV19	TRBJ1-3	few	CASSPDTSGNTIYF	TGTGCCAGTAGTCCCGACACCTCTGGAAACACCATATATTTT
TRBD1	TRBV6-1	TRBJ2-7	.	CASSMDRDLGEQYF	TGTGCCAGCAGTATGGACAGGGATCTAGGTGAGCAGTACTTC
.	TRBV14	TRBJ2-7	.	CASSHPNRDEGEQYF	TGTGCCAGCAGCCACCCGAACAGGGACGAGGGCGAGCAGTACTTC
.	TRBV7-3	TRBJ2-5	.	CASSLDSETQYF	TGTGCCAGCAGCTTGGACTCGGAGACCCAGTACTTC
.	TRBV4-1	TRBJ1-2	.	CASSQRPARNYGYTF	TGCGCCAGCAGCCAAAGGCCGGCCCGTAACTATGGCTACACCTTC
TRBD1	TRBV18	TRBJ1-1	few	CASSPPGTGESTEAFF	TGTGCCAGCTCACCACCGGGGACAGGGGAGAGTACTGAAGCTTTCTTT
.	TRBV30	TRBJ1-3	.	CAWRDGPISGNTIYF	TGTGCCTGGAGAGACGGGCCGATCTCTGGAAACACCATATATTTT
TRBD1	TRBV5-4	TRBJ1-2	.	CASSSLRDREAAGYTF	TGTGCCAGCAGCTCCCTTAGGGACAGGGAGGCGGCTGGCTACACCTTC
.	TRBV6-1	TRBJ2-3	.	CASYLGRATDTQYF	TGTGCCAGCTACCTTGGGCGGGCTACAGATACGCAGTATTTT
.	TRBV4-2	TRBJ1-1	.	CASSEDGNTEAFF	TGTGCCAGCAGCGAGGACGGGAACACTGAAGCTTTCTTT